This T cell receptor beta chain was sequenced for a study of blood T cell repertoires in COVID-19. About the study: Samples representing acute and convalescent COVID-19 were sourced from the United States, Italy and Spain. PBMCs, B-cell-depleted T cells, or T cells provided the cDNA or gDNA that made up the material.

This CDR3 comprises 16 residues. Germline V CDR1 and CDR2: SGHRS, YFSETQ. V trimming: 5 bases; J trimming: 2 bases; junction bases outside the gene matches: 6. Only one count was recorded for this clone. In the original processing: It was from reference gene primer amplification that nucleated cell counts were estimated. Clones were read by immunoSEQ multiplex PCR, and TCRdb kept only the in-frame ones, dropping some. V and J calls and clone size are as listed in that table; D and trimming were resolved from the DNA. The profile covers 150,000 to 180,000 clones, with about 85% appearing a single time and around 0.63% taken by the ten largest. Followed over time, Seattle patients had been enrolled while infection was active.

This clonotype was sampled from a man aged 55 to 70 with COVID-19, enrolled during active disease. The chain carries TRBV5-1 and TRBJ2-1; TRBD1 aligns across 11 bases. Sequenced material: peripheral blood. The DNA for the CDR3 is TGCGCCAGCAGTAAGGAGGGACAGGGGGCCTACAATGAGCAGTTCTTC. This sequence encodes CASSKEGQGAYNEQFF.